Following are 32 T cell receptor beta chains from one sample sequenced in a study of PD-L1 blockade in urothelial cancer. The data were produced by immunoSEQ multiplex PCR, yet TCRdb's version contains in-frame clones alone and is incomplete. The sample has about 38,000 clones, 70% to 85% seen once. Sample: PBMCs, taken around atezolizumab (anti-PD-L1) treatment. The receptors were sampled from a man in his 60s with urothelial cancer.

V and J are TRBV5-1 and TRBJ2-1, with unresolved D. V dropped 1 base and J dropped 0 bases, with 11 bases sitting between them. From germline, CDR1 is SGHRS and CDR2 YFSETQ. The CDR3 loop spans 16 amino acids. The CDR3 bases are TGCGCCAGCAGCTTGTTTTATGGTAGCTCCTACAATGAGCAGTTCTTC. It translates to CASSLFYGSSYNEQFF.

The chain employs TRBV28 and TRBJ1-1; a possible D gene is TRBD1 (6 bases). This CDR3 comprises 13 residues. V gave up 5 bases and J gave up 10 bases, with 17 bases separating them. Germline lookup yields CDR1 MDHEN and CDR2 SYDVKM. The CDR3 DNA sequence: TGTGCCAGCAGTCTTACAGGGAATCGGGGAGCTTTCTTT. Its protein product is CASSLTGNRGAFF.

The J gene is TRBJ2-5, the V gene TRBV7-2; possibly TRBD2 for D (6 bases). Germline V gives CDR1 SGHTA, CDR2 FQGNSA. The CDR3 sequence is 14 residues long. The V end was cut by 1 base, the J end by 1 base, with 7 bases between. The CDR3, as DNA: TGTGCCAGCAGCTTAGGCGGGACCCAAGAGACCCAGTACTTC. Its translation: CASSLGGTQETQYF.

The chain combines TRBV6-4 with TRBJ2-1; possibly TRBD1 for D (6 bases). The V end was cut by 7 bases, the J end by 10 bases, with 20 bases between. Germline V gene sequence: CDR1 MRHNA, CDR2 SNTAGT. This CDR3 has 14 residues. Written as DNA, the CDR3 is TGTGCCAGCATGGTCCCCGAAACAGGGTGCGAGCAGTTCTTC. This translates into CASMVPETGCEQFF.

V gene TRBV4-1 combines with J gene TRBJ1-4, with 8 bases that match TRBD1. The CDR3 runs 15 residues. Germline CDR1 reads MGHRA; CDR2 reads YSYEKL. V lost 3 bases to trimming and J lost 8 bases; unmatched junction nucleotides: 8. This CDR3 reads CASSQDRDSSEKLFF. Here the CDR3 DNA reads TGCGCCAGCAGCCAGGACAGGGATAGTTCGGAAAAACTGTTTTTT.

The rearrangement uses TRBV11-3 and TRBJ2-7; 7 positions agree with TRBD1. J gave up 2 bases and V 1 base, and 8 bases lay outside the gene matches. Looked up from germline, CDR1 is SGHNT and CDR2 is YENEEA. The CDR3 extends over 16 amino acids. For the CDR3, the DNA is TGTGCCAGCAGCTTAGCCTGGGACAGAACTACCTACGAGCAGTACTTC. It encodes CASSLAWDRTTYEQYF. Variable domain in full (rest from reference TRBV11-3 and TRBJ2-7): EAGVVQSPRYKIIEKKQPVAFWCNPISGHNTLYWYLQNLGQGPELLIRYENEEAVDDSQLPKDRFSAERLKGVDSTLKIQPAELGDSAVYLCASSLAWDRTTYEQYFGPGTRLTVT.

CDR3 loop: CASSFGQGLSYEQYF. In DNA, the CDR3 is TGTGCCAGCAGCTTCGGACAGGGGCTCTCCTACGAGCAGTACTTC. V gene TRBV7-2 combines with J gene TRBJ2-7, with 9 bases aligning to TRBD1. V shed 3 bases and J 0 bases; nucleotides not matched to a gene: 3. Germline-derived CDR1 and CDR2 are SGHTA and FQGNSA. This CDR3 is built from 15 residues.

The chain employs TRBV7-9 and TRBJ2-7; TRBD1 matches 10 bases. The CDR3 length is 17 residues. Germline V gives CDR1 SEHNR, CDR2 FQNEAQ (reference sequence). V was pared by 3 bases and J by 6 bases, with 14 bases of the junction left unmatched. This chain's CDR3 is CASSFRQGAISPGEQYF. CDR3 in DNA: TGTGCCAGCAGCTTCAGACAGGGGGCTATAAGCCCGGGCGAGCAGTACTTC.

The V and J genes are TRBV30 and TRBJ1-6, with TRBD1 matching over 8 bases. This CDR3 is 13 amino acids long. Germline V gives CDR1 GTSNPN, CDR2 SVGIG (reference sequence). V shed 0 bases, J shed 19 bases, and the junction held 11 bases outside the gene matches. The chain's CDR3 is CAWSVGPFGQGHF. The CDR3 coding sequence is TGTGCCTGGAGTGTAGGCCCCTTCGGACAGGGTCACTTT.

The rearrangement joins TRBV30 to TRBJ1-5, with a tentative D call TRBD1 (6 bases). The CDR3 totals 14 residues. Between the trimmed V and J ends, which lost 2 bases and 2 bases, there was a span of 10 bases. The germline V gene encodes CDR1 GTSNPN and CDR2 SVGIG (reference sequence). CDR3 loop: CAWSQGIGNQPQHF. The DNA for the CDR3 is TGTGCCTGGAGTCAGGGGATAGGCAATCAGCCCCAGCATTTT. Looking up the rest from reference TRBV30 and TRBJ1-5 gives the full variable domain: SQTIHQWPATLVQPVGSPLSLECTVEGTSNPNLYWYRQAAGRGLQLLFYSVGIGQISSEVPQNLSASRPQDRQFILSSKKLLLSDSGFYLCAWSQGIGNQPQHFGDGTRLSIL.

The CDR3 nucleotides read TGTGCCAGCAGTGAAGGGGGCCTGCGCCAGCCCCAGCATTTT. This codes for CASSEGGLRQPQHF. The V and J genes are TRBV28 and TRBJ1-5; TRBD1 agrees at 7 bases. The CDR3 is made up of 14 amino acids. V was pared by 5 bases and J by 7 bases, with 8 bases of the junction left unmatched. Germline loops: CDR1 MDHEN, CDR2 SYDVKM.

V is TRBV7-8 and J is TRBJ1-1, with TRBD1 matching 8 bases. CDR3 length: 14 residues. The trim removed 4 bases at V and 1 base at J, leaving 2 bases unmatched. Per the germline V gene, CDR1 is SGHVS and CDR2 is FQNEAQ. CDR3 loop: CASSYDRGNTEAFF. The CDR3 nucleotides read TGTGCCAGCAGCTACGACAGGGGGAACACTGAAGCTTTCTTT.

CDR3 sequence (DNA): TGTGCCATCAGAAGAGGACTAGGAGAGGCAGATACGCAGTATTTT. As protein: CAIRRGLGEADTQYF. V gene TRBV10-3 combines with J gene TRBJ2-3, with TRBD2 identical over 7 bases. CDR3 length equals 15 residues. Unmatched junction bases numbered 10, after V lost 6 bases and J lost 4 bases. Looked up from germline, CDR1 is ENHRY and CDR2 is SYGVKD.

There are a few counts of this clone. The V call is TRBV5-1, the J call TRBJ2-5; 10 bases align to TRBD2. Germline V gives CDR1 SGHRS, CDR2 YFSETQ. CDR3 size: 14 residues. Unmatched junction bases numbered 6, after V lost 5 bases and J lost 5 bases. The CDR3 DNA reads TGCGCCAGCAGATTAGCGGGGGGAGAGGAGACCCAGTACTTC. Translated, it gives CASRLAGGEETQYF. The entire variable domain, with the rest obtained from reference TRBV5-1 and TRBJ2-5, is as follows: KAGVTQTPRYLIKTRGQQVTLSCSPISGHRSVSWYQQTPGQGLQFLFEYFSETQRNKGNFPGRFSGRQFSNSRSEMNVSTLELGDSALYLCASRLAGGEETQYFGPGTRLLVL.

The genes are TRBV7-3 and TRBJ2-6, with TRBD2 identical over 9 bases. The CDR3 contains 17 residues. The V gene end was trimmed by 0 bases and the J gene end by 4 bases; junction bases not matched to a gene: 4. Germline CDR1 SGHTA, CDR2 FQGTGA. CDR3 coding DNA: TGTGCCAGCAGCTTAACCGGACTAGCGAGGGGGGCCAACGTCCTGACTTTC. It codes for CASSLTGLARGANVLTF.

The rearrangement links TRBV11-2 to TRBJ2-3, with D maybe TRBD2 (6 bases). V lost 2 bases and J 1 base, leaving 13 bases between the germline ends. The CDR3 contains 16 residues. CDR1 is SGHAT and CDR2 is FQNNGV in the germline V gene. CDR3 in amino acids: CASSLLASRGTDTQYF. CDR3 bases: TGTGCCAGCAGCTTACTAGCGTCGCGGGGCACAGATACGCAGTATTTT. The entire variable domain, with the rest obtained from reference TRBV11-2 and TRBJ2-3, is as follows: EAGVAQSPRYKIIEKRQSVAFWCNPISGHATLYWYQQILGQGPKLLIQFQNNGVVDDSQLPKDRFSAERLKGVDSTLKIQPAKLEDSAVYLCASSLLASRGTDTQYFGPGTRLTVL.

This clone was detected only a few times. This chain uses TRBV19 with TRBJ2-2; TRBD1 matches 7 bases. This CDR3 comprises 15 residues. With V trimmed by 5 bases and J by 4 bases, 7 bases remained unmatched. CDR1 is LNHDA, CDR2 SQIVND, per germline (reference sequence). The CDR3 DNA sequence: TGTGCCAGTAGTCCCCGGGACAGTTCCACCGGGGAGCTGTTTTTT. This translates into CASSPRDSSTGELFF.

This clone was detected only a few times. The J gene is TRBJ1-4, the V gene TRBV28, with TRBD1 as a possible D gene (5 bases). Trimming took 7 bases from V and 7 from J, leaving 16 bases between them. The CDR3 extends over 14 amino acids. Germline values: CDR1 MDHEN, CDR2 SYDVKM. The DNA of the CDR3 is TGTGCCAGCAATTCCGAAGGGGCTAGTGAAAAACTGTTTTTT. It encodes CASNSEGASEKLFF.

This chain joins TRBV6-5 and TRBJ1-2, with 9 bases identical to TRBD1. The CDR3 runs 13 residues. Germline V gene data show CDR1 as MNHEY and CDR2 as SVGAGI. The junction had 4 bases not matched to a gene; V was cut back by 5 bases and J by 6 bases. CDR3 nucleotides: TGTGCCAGCAGTACGACAGGGGGACATGGCTACACCTTC. Amino acids: CASSTTGGHGYTF.

The rearrangement uses TRBV6-1 and TRBJ1-2; perhaps TRBD1 as D (6 bases). The CDR3 sequence is 15 residues long. Germline loops: CDR1 MNHNS, CDR2 SASEGT. V was cut by 3 bases and J by 3 bases, with 14 bases left in between. The CDR3 coding sequence is TGTGCCAGCAGTGAGATAAACAGGGTTTACTATGGCTACACCTTC. This encodes CASSEINRVYYGYTF.

The chain joins TRBV6-1 to TRBJ2-7; D is uncertain. The CDR3 extends over 13 amino acids. CDR1 is MNHNS and CDR2 is SASEGT in the germline V gene. Trimming pared 0 bases from V and 6 bases from J, leaving 9 bases between. In DNA form, the CDR3 reads TGTGCCAGCAGTGAAGCGCTACCACCCGAGCAGTACTTC. It is translated as CASSEALPPEQYF.

The chain joins TRBV6-1 to TRBJ1-4; the D gene is possibly TRBD1 (6 bases). Trimming pared 2 bases from V and 8 bases from J, leaving 15 bases between. Germline V lookup: CDR1 MNHNS, CDR2 SASEGT. This CDR3 is built from 15 residues. CDR3 loop: CASSESRGLMEKLFF. CDR3 coding DNA: TGTGCCAGCAGTGAATCGCGGGGGCTTATGGAAAAACTGTTTTTT.

This chain links TRBV27 with TRBJ1-6, with TRBD1 matching 7 bases. The CDR3 consists of 17 residues. The J segment lost 7 bases and the V segment lost 2 bases, leaving 11 bases of the junction unmatched. CDR1 is MNHEY, CDR2 SMNVEV, per germline (reference sequence). The DNA of the CDR3 is TGTGCCAGCAGTTTAACCCTAGGACAGGCTGTAAATTCACCCCTCCACTTT. Amino acid sequence: CASSLTLGQAVNSPLHF.

The rearrangement joins TRBV9 to TRBJ1-3, with 8 positions matching TRBD1. Trimming at V came to 3 bases and at J to 1 base, leaving 12 bases not matched to a gene. Germline V lookup: CDR1 SGDLS, CDR2 YYNGEE. The CDR3 runs to 18 residues. Written as DNA, the CDR3 is TGTGCCAGCAGCGAGGGGGGCCAGGGGGCTTGGTCTGGAAACACCATATATTTT. As protein: CASSEGGQGAWSGNTIYF.

This chain uses TRBV7-2 with TRBJ1-3; no definite D call. The germline gives CDR1 SGHTA, CDR2 FQGNSA. The CDR3 loop spans 15 amino acids. Trimming removed 5 bases at V and 0 bases at J, with 11 bases between. DNA for the CDR3: TGTGCCAGCAGCCCGCAGGACTTCTCTGGAAACACCATATATTTT. Protein product: CASSPQDFSGNTIYF.

The J gene is TRBJ2-7, the V gene TRBV5-1; 8 nucleotides match TRBD1. Germline loops: CDR1 SGHRS, CDR2 YFSETQ. J lost 5 bases, V lost 3 bases, and 4 bases had no gene match. CDR3 length equals 13 residues. The CDR3 here is CASSWTGFNEQYF. The DNA for the CDR3 is TGCGCCAGCAGCTGGACAGGGTTCAACGAGCAGTACTTC.

V gene TRBV5-4 combines with J gene TRBJ2-5; 10 positions match TRBD2. The CDR3 runs 16 residues. V dropped 0 bases and J dropped 2; count of bases not matched to a gene: 4. In germline, CDR1 is SGHNT, CDR2 YYREEE (reference sequence). The CDR3 reads CASSLDLAGGQETQYF. CDR3 DNA: TGTGCCAGCAGCTTGGATTTAGCGGGGGGACAAGAGACCCAGTACTTC.

The V and J genes are TRBV6-1 and TRBJ2-6; D may be TRBD2 (6 bases). Trimming took 8 bases from V and 3 from J, leaving 11 bases between them. The CDR3 length is 14 residues. The germline V gene encodes CDR1 MNHNS and CDR2 SASEGT. The DNA for the CDR3 is TGTGCCAGCGCCGGGACTGGTGGGGCCAACGTCCTGACTTTC. Its protein product is CASAGTGGANVLTF.

V is TRBV9 and J is TRBJ1-5; D unresolved. CDR1 SGDLS and CDR2 YYNGEE come from the germline V gene. The CDR3 is made up of 14 amino acids. V was trimmed by 2 bases and J by 0 bases, leaving 6 bases between them. The CDR3 loop is CASSVGSSNQPQHF. The DNA of the CDR3 is TGTGCCAGCAGCGTTGGGAGTAGCAATCAGCCCCAGCATTTT.

This clone appeared once. The chain employs TRBV14 and TRBJ1-6; 8 bases map to TRBD1. This CDR3 comprises 15 residues. Trimming removed 6 bases from V and 4 bases from J; junction bases left unmatched: 5. Germline CDR1 reads SGHDN; CDR2 reads FVKESK. CDR3: CASRQGGRYNSPLHF. The CDR3 nucleotides read TGTGCCAGCAGACAGGGGGGGAGGTATAATTCACCCCTCCACTTT.

The chain joins TRBV7-6 to TRBJ1-1, with D maybe TRBD1 (6 bases). V lost 5 bases to trimming and J lost 3 bases, with 10 bases between them. The germline CDR1 and CDR2 sequences are SGHVS and FNYEAQ. There are 13 residues in the CDR3. In DNA, the CDR3 is TGTGCCAGCAGCCGGACAGACGACACTGAAGCTTTCTTT. Translating gives CASSRTDDTEAFF.

This clone appeared once. The chain joins TRBV6-5 to TRBJ2-4; D is possibly TRBD1 (5 bases). This CDR3 region has 15 residues. The V end was cut by 4 bases, the J end by 0 bases, with 10 bases between. Germline assignment: CDR1 MNHEY and CDR2 SVGAGI. The CDR3 region is CASSSIDRAKNIQYF. The CDR3 region has the DNA TGTGCCAGCAGTTCTATAGACAGAGCCAAAAACATTCAGTACTTC.